The 23 T cell receptor beta chains below were found in one sample sequenced in a study of blood T cell repertoires in COVID-19. Repertoires were generated with immunoSEQ multiplex PCR, while TCRdb's copy carries only in-frame clones and drops some. The top ten clones hold about 4% of a sample with roughly 280,000 clones, 75% to 90% of them seen once. The sample taken for sequencing was PBMCs or T cells enriched from blood (not recorded which). Every receptor here comes from a woman in her twenties or thirties with acute COVID-19.

The V and J genes are TRBV4-1 and TRBJ2-3; maybe TRBD2 (6 bases). V lost 2 bases, J lost 1 base, and 13 bases lay in between. The germline CDR1 and CDR2 sequences are MGHRA and YSYEKL. The CDR3 extends over 16 amino acids. Here the CDR3 DNA reads TGCGCCAGCAGCCAAAAATTTAGCGGAGGCACAGATACGCAGTATTTT. Protein sequence: CASSQKFSGGTDTQYF.

The chain joins TRBV7-6 to TRBJ2-1, with D possibly being TRBD2 (6 bases). This CDR3 is built from 14 residues. V lost 5 bases and J lost 6, with 14 bases in between. CDR1 is SGHVS, CDR2 FNYEAQ, per germline. Here the CDR3 DNA reads TGTGCCAGCAGCACTGGCGGGGCTGGCAATGAGCAGTTCTTC. Protein sequence: CASSTGGAGNEQFF.

V and J are TRBV7-2 and TRBJ2-2; TRBD2 matches at 9 bases. Germline-derived CDR1 and CDR2 are SGHTA and FQGNSA. The CDR3 totals 17 residues. The V gene end was trimmed by 5 bases and the J gene end by 1 base; junction bases not matched to a gene: 8. The CDR3 DNA is TGTGCCAGCAGCCCTGGGACTAGCCGGGGGAACACCGGGGAGCTGTTTTTT. As protein: CASSPGTSRGNTGELFF.

The chain employs TRBV2 and TRBJ2-7, with TRBD1 matching over 10 bases. V trimming: 7 bases; J trimming: 6 bases; junction bases outside the gene matches: 6. The CDR3 runs 13 residues. The V gene's germline CDR1 is SNHLY and CDR2 FYNNEI. The CDR3: CASIDRGRVEQYF. In nucleotides, the CDR3 is TGTGCCAGCATTGACAGGGGGCGCGTCGAGCAGTACTTC.

A single count supports this clone. The V gene is TRBV6-4, the J gene TRBJ1-2, with D uncertain. V was trimmed by 2 bases and J by 5 bases, leaving 15 bases between them. The CDR3 extends over 15 amino acids. Germline CDR1 is MRHNA and CDR2 is SNTAGT. The CDR3 region is CASSDRDTAPYGYTF. As DNA, the CDR3 is TGTGCCAGCAGTGACCGCGACACCGCCCCTTATGGCTACACCTTC.

The chain is built from TRBV19 and TRBJ2-2; maybe TRBD2 (6 bases). Germline V gene sequence: CDR1 LNHDA, CDR2 SQIVND (reference sequence). The CDR3 runs 16 residues. Trimming cost V 4 bases and J 3 bases, with 15 bases left between them. The CDR3 is CASSTASARDTGELFF. The CDR3 DNA is TGTGCCAGTAGTACAGCTAGCGCCAGGGACACCGGGGAGCTGTTTTTT.

With regard to this clone: The junction shows a germline mismatch at one end, possibly a read error. The chain uses TRBV25-1 and TRBJ2-2, with 10 bases that match TRBD1. Per the germline V gene, CDR1 is MGHDK and CDR2 is SYGVNS. The CDR3 extends over 15 amino acids. The CDR3 bases are TGTGCCAGCAGGTCCGGGACAGGGGACACCAGGGAGCTGTTTTTT. It encodes CASRSGTGDTRELFF.

This sequence joins TRBV29-1 and TRBJ2-3, with 10 bases lining up with TRBD2. CDR1 is SQVTM and CDR2 is ANQGSEA in the germline V gene. The CDR3 loop spans 15 amino acids. J gave up 0 bases and V 4 bases, and 4 bases lay outside the gene matches. CDR3 in amino acids: CSVAQTSGSTDTQYF. In DNA form, the CDR3 reads TGCAGCGTTGCCCAGACTAGCGGGAGCACAGATACGCAGTATTTT.

V is TRBV28 and J is TRBJ1-1, with 8 bases identical to TRBD1. With V trimmed by 6 bases and J by 5 bases, 8 bases remained unmatched. The CDR3 runs 14 residues. CDR1 and CDR2 from the germline V gene are MDHEN and SYDVKM. This CDR3 reads CASSPRDRGTEAFF. As DNA, the CDR3 is TGTGCCAGCAGCCCAAGAGACAGGGGAACTGAAGCTTTCTTT.

This chain uses TRBV19 with TRBJ2-1; TRBD2 might be the D (6 bases). The CDR3 runs to 13 residues. V was shortened by 0 bases and J by 8 bases, with 8 bases between the two germline ends. CDR1 is LNHDA, CDR2 SQIVND, per germline (reference sequence). CDR3 DNA: TGTGCCAGTAGTATAGAGGGGGGTGATGAGCAGTTCTTC. This sequence encodes CASSIEGGDEQFF.

The J gene is TRBJ1-1, the V gene TRBV28, with no clear D. Germline V gives CDR1 MDHEN, CDR2 SYDVKM. The CDR3 is 15 residues long. The ends were cut back, 5 bases at V and 3 bases at J, with 16 bases in the middle. For the CDR3, the DNA is TGTGCCAGCAGTGCCCCTGAGGAGGTTTACACTGAAGCTTTCTTT. It yields the protein CASSAPEEVYTEAFF.

This chain joins TRBV7-2 and TRBJ1-1; D is perhaps TRBD1 (6 bases). This CDR3 has 18 residues. V lost 9 bases and J lost 1, with 27 bases in between. CDR1 is SGHTA, CDR2 FQGNSA, per germline. The CDR3 protein is CARTPSQTWTAPNTEAFF. The DNA for the CDR3 is TGTGCCAGAACCCCCTCTCAGACCTGGACAGCCCCGAACACTGAAGCTTTCTTT. The full variable domain, rest sourced from reference TRBV7-2 and TRBJ1-1, is GAGVSQSPSNKVTEKGKDVELRCDPISGHTALYWYRQSLGQGLEFLIYFQGNSAPDKSGLPSDRFSAERTGGSVSTLTIQRTQQEDSAVYLCARTPSQTWTAPNTEAFFGQGTRLTVV.

The chain has TRBV6-5 and TRBJ1-6; D is undetermined. The germline V gene has CDR1 MNHEY and CDR2 SVGAGI. V lost 11 bases to trimming and J lost 10 bases, with 15 bases between them. The CDR3 contains 12 residues. The CDR3, as DNA: TGTGCCGCAGCCGGCCAGGCGTCACCCCTCCACTTT. Protein sequence: CAAAGQASPLHF.

V gene TRBV7-2 combines with J gene TRBJ2-3; 9 bases fit TRBD1. Germline V gives CDR1 SGHTA, CDR2 FQGNSA. Trimming cost V 4 bases and J 5 bases; bases outside gene matches: 7. There are 15 residues in the CDR3. CDR3 in DNA: TGTGCCAGCAGCTCATACAGGGGGCAATTAGATACGCAGTATTTT. It specifies CASSSYRGQLDTQYF.

The V and J genes are TRBV19 and TRBJ1-2; TRBD1 is a possible D gene (6 bases). This CDR3 is built from 15 residues. The V end lost 0 bases, the J end lost 8 bases, and 16 bases lay between the germline ends. CDR1 and CDR2 from the germline V gene are LNHDA and SQIVND (reference sequence). The CDR3 loop reads CASSIDNGTPRGYTF. The DNA of the CDR3 is TGTGCCAGTAGTATAGATAACGGGACACCCCGAGGCTACACCTTC.

The chain combines TRBV28 with TRBJ2-3, with D perhaps TRBD2 (7 bases). V was cut by 6 bases and J by 3 bases, with 16 bases left in between. Germline V gives CDR1 MDHEN, CDR2 SYDVKM. The CDR3 covers 15 residues. The CDR3 nucleotides read TGTGCCAGCAGCCAGGGAGGGGGAGAAACAGATACGCAGTATTTT. It yields the protein CASSQGGGETDTQYF.

The V call is TRBV2, the J call TRBJ2-1; 7 bases align to TRBD2. Unmatched junction bases numbered 11, after V lost 5 bases and J lost 4 bases. The germline V gene has CDR1 SNHLY and CDR2 FYNNEI. The CDR3 is 16 amino acids. The chain's CDR3 is CASSTRGVPAYNEQFF. In nucleotides, the CDR3 is TGTGCCAGCAGTACCCGGGGGGTGCCAGCGTACAATGAGCAGTTCTTC.

The V call is TRBV6-5, the J call TRBJ2-3; tentative D call: TRBD1 (6 bases). The CDR3 length is 16 residues. The germline V gene has CDR1 MNHEY and CDR2 SVGAGI. The V end lost 0 bases, the J end lost 7 bases, and 17 bases lay between the germline ends. The CDR3 nucleotides are TGTGCCAGCAGTTACTCTGGGACACCGTCACAGAATACGCAGTATTTT. Amino acid sequence: CASSYSGTPSQNTQYF.

The chain is built from TRBV11-3 and TRBJ2-5; D possibly corresponds to TRBD2 (5 bases). The V end lost 2 bases, the J end lost 5 bases, and 9 bases lay between the germline ends. The germline CDR1 and CDR2 sequences are SGHNT and YENEEA. The CDR3 has 13 amino acids. DNA for the CDR3: TGTGCCAGCAGCTTAAACGGGGTGGAGACCCAGTACTTC. Its protein is CASSLNGVETQYF.

DNA for the CDR3: TGTGCCAGCAGTTTCCCAGCGGGCGGCTGGACAGATACGCAGTATTTT. Encoded protein: CASSFPAGGWTDTQYF. The chain combines TRBV28 with TRBJ2-3, with a possible D match to TRBD2 (6 bases). Trimming pared 3 bases from V and 3 bases from J, leaving 16 bases between. CDR1 and CDR2 (germline): MDHEN, SYDVKM. The CDR3 contains 16 residues.

This chain connects TRBV4-1 to TRBJ2-3; TRBD2 agrees at 10 bases. Losses at the gene ends were 2 bases for V and 2 bases for J; bases not matched to a gene: 4. The CDR3 contains 16 residues. The germline CDR1 and CDR2 sequences are MGHRA and YSYEKL. The CDR3 nucleotides are TGCGCCAGCAGCCAACCTCTAGCGGGGGTCACAGATACGCAGTATTTT. Residues: CASSQPLAGVTDTQYF.

The chain carries TRBV10-2 and TRBJ2-7; 16 bases line up with TRBD2. Germline trimming cut 8 bases from V and 5 bases from J; bases unmatched to any gene: 18. This CDR3 contains 19 residues. CDR1 is WSHSY and CDR2 is SAAADI in the germline V gene. The CDR3 DNA reads as TGCGCCAGCTCTCCCGGGGGACCCGGGACTAGCGGGAGGGCCGACGAGCAGTACTTC. Its translation is CASSPGGPGTSGRADEQYF.

J is TRBJ2-7 and V is TRBV7-2; TRBD2 aligns across 7 bases. V gave up 10 bases and J gave up 0 bases; unmatched junction bases: 6. CDR1 SGHTA and CDR2 FQGNSA come from the germline V gene. The CDR3 runs 13 residues. As DNA, the CDR3 is TGTGCCACCCTAGCGGAACGCTCCTACGAGCAGTACTTC. Its translation: CATLAERSYEQYF.